The table lists the clone carrying this T cell receptor beta chain with a few counts. TCRdb's copy holds only in-frame clones and misses some; the assay was immunoSEQ multiplex PCR. The table shows around 1.1 million clones, with 70% to 85% occurring only once. Trimming shortened V by 7 bases and J by 12 bases, and 13 bases separated the two germline ends. Germline CDR1 and CDR2: MNHNS and SASEGT. The CDR3 loop spans 11 amino acids. This entry comes from a study of shared clonotypes between healthy human individuals. Study in general: Donor ages ranged 18 to 49 years: a couple of women, a few men.

The material sequenced was memory CD4+ T cells from PBMCs. Indicated subset: CD45RA-negative fraction. J is TRBJ1-5 and V is TRBV6-1, with no clear D. This TCR was sampled from a man younger than 35 in good health. Some clones in this sample may be carry-over from other donors' samples. The DNA of the CDR3 is TGTGCCAGCACCCTTGGAGGCATCCAGCATTTT. Protein product: CASTLGGIQHF.